Sequencing of this TCR beta chain was carried out in a study of beta chain features in type 1 diabetes. Comment on this clone: Its antigen remains unidentified.

What was sequenced were expressed TCRB transcripts, since all of the isolated RNA had been reverse transcribed. Clones were sequenced by immunoSEQ multiplex PCR, and TCRdb holds only the in-frame ones, with some missing. The data contain roughly 130,000 clones, roughly 15% of them seen just once; the ten biggest clones take up under 2.5%. Overall study findings and caveats: Whether TCRB rearrangement is influenced by HLA type was left unresolved in this analysis. Patients with Type 1 diabetes showed moderately but significantly shorter TCRB CDR3s in all four CD4+ subsets.

Trimming cost V 7 bases and J 0 bases, with 13 bases left between them. This CDR3 comprises 13 residues. Looked up from germline, CDR1 is SQVTM and CDR2 is ANQGSEA. Sorting of CD4+ naive, central memory, regulatory and stem cell-like memory cells was performed via CD45RO/CCR7/CD25/CD127/CD95/CD27. Sorted populations all exceeded 95% purity. The origin of this receptor is a man aged 25 to 40 with type 1 diabetes. Input material: central memory CD4+ T cells from blood. The chain couples TRBV29-1 to TRBJ2-7, with D perhaps matching TRBD2 (6 bases). CDR3 loop: CSGSSDFSYEQYF. The CDR3 DNA sequence: TGCAGCGGTTCTAGCGACTTCTCCTACGAGCAGTACTTC.